Following are 19 T cell receptor beta chains from one sample sequenced in a study of technical replicates of blood from several donors. TCRdb's copy holds only in-frame clones and misses some; the assay was immunoSEQ multiplex PCR. The profile shows around 72,000 clones, approximately 90% of them singletons. The sample was PBMCs. The receptors derive from a human donor in good health. Some clones in this sample may be carry-over from other donors' samples.

The J gene is TRBJ2-7, the V gene TRBV27, with 7 positions matching TRBD2. There are 15 residues in the CDR3. The trim removed 0 bases at V and 3 bases at J, leaving 5 bases unmatched. Germline V gene lookup returns CDR1 MNHEY and CDR2 SMNVEV (reference sequence). The CDR3 coding sequence is TGTGCCAGCAGTTTATCGGCTAGCGGAAACTACGAGCAGTACTTC. Translated, it gives CASSLSASGNYEQYF.

The V gene is TRBV7-2, the J gene TRBJ2-7, with a possible D match to TRBD1 (6 bases). CDR1 and CDR2 from the germline V gene are SGHTA and FQGNSA. V gave up 3 bases and J gave up 1 base, with 10 bases separating them. The CDR3 length is 14 residues. CDR3 sequence (DNA): TGTGCCAGCAGCTTGAAAACAGGGTCCTACGAGCAGTACTTC. Its protein is CASSLKTGSYEQYF.

In this sample, this clone turned up once. The chain combines TRBV7-2 with TRBJ2-7; the D gene is possibly TRBD1 (5 bases). Germline values: CDR1 SGHTA, CDR2 FQGNSA. The CDR3 length is 12 residues. Between the trimmed V and J ends, which lost 2 bases and 5 bases, there was a span of 7 bases. This chain's CDR3 is CASSLSRDEQYF. As DNA, the CDR3 is TGTGCCAGCAGCTTAAGCAGGGACGAGCAGTACTTC.

This chain uses TRBV19 with TRBJ2-3; 12 positions agree with TRBD2. Germline-derived CDR1 and CDR2 are LNHDA and SQIVND (reference sequence). V lost 6 bases, J lost 5 bases, and 12 bases stayed unmatched. The CDR3 runs 17 residues. The CDR3 here is CASSFGTSGWGRDTQYF. CDR3 nucleotide sequence: TGTGCCAGTAGCTTTGGGACTAGCGGGTGGGGTAGAGATACGCAGTATTTT. Full variable domain (remainder filled in from reference TRBV19 and TRBJ2-3): DGGITQSPKYLFRKEGQNVTLSCEQNLNHDAMYWYRQDPGQGLRLIYYSQIVNDFQKGDIAEGYSVSREKKESFPLTVTSAQKNPTAFYLCASSFGTSGWGRDTQYFGPGTRLTVL.

This clone was picked up one time. The gene calls are TRBV29-1 and TRBJ2-3; D not certain. CDR3 size: 11 residues. V lost 6 bases and J lost 4, with 8 bases in between. From germline, CDR1 is SQVTM and CDR2 ANQGSEA. In DNA, the CDR3 is TGCAGCGTGAACTACGCAGATACGCAGTATTTT. It specifies CSVNYADTQYF.

This chain links TRBV4-2 with TRBJ2-3; 7 bases align to TRBD2. The germline V gene has CDR1 LGHNA and CDR2 YNFKEQ. The CDR3 length is 16 residues. V trimming: 4 bases; J trimming: 0 bases; junction bases outside the gene matches: 7. CDR3: CASSPTGLESTDTQYF. CDR3 coding DNA: TGTGCCAGCAGCCCAACCGGACTAGAAAGCACAGATACGCAGTATTTT.

The chain recombines TRBV7-7 with TRBJ2-7; D might be TRBD2 (5 bases). Germline CDR1 SSHAT, CDR2 FNYEAQ (reference sequence). The CDR3 runs to 13 residues. Trimming stripped 5 bases from V and 0 bases from J, with 8 bases between. The CDR3 spells CASSPGDSYEQYF. For the CDR3, the DNA is TGTGCCAGCAGCCCCGGGGACTCCTACGAGCAGTACTTC.

The rearrangement links TRBV5-4 to TRBJ1-1; TRBD1 agrees at 7 bases. The CDR3 loop spans 15 amino acids. J was trimmed by 4 bases and V by 4 bases; bases with no gene match: 10. Germline V gives CDR1 SGHNT, CDR2 YYREEE (reference sequence). The chain's CDR3 is CASSPGGAGGTEAFF. The DNA of the CDR3 is TGTGCCAGCAGCCCTGGGGGTGCAGGGGGCACTGAAGCTTTCTTT.

J is TRBJ1-6 and V is TRBV7-2, with 11 bases that match TRBD1. The germline CDR1 and CDR2 sequences are SGHTA and FQGNSA. The CDR3 is made up of 15 amino acids. Trimming took 5 bases from V and 7 from J; bases not matched to a gene: 4. CDR3 loop: CASSPDRGRNSPLHF. The CDR3 DNA sequence: TGTGCCAGCAGCCCGGACAGGGGGCGAAATTCACCCCTCCACTTT.

This clone was seen once. The genes are TRBV6-5 and TRBJ1-5, with D possibly being TRBD1 (5 bases). The CDR3 runs to 15 residues. Trimming took off 5 bases at V and 3 bases at J, with 14 bases between the two ends. Germline assignment: CDR1 MNHEY and CDR2 SVGAGI. The CDR3 DNA reads TGTGCCAGCAGTCCTAAAGACAGTGACAATCAGCCCCAGCATTTT. It codes for CASSPKDSDNQPQHF.

This chain links TRBV5-1 with TRBJ1-1, with a possible D match to TRBD1 (6 bases). The CDR3 has 16 residues. V lost 0 bases and J lost 4, with 16 bases in between. CDR1 is SGHRS and CDR2 is YFSETQ in the germline V gene. The CDR3 sequence is CASSLGDRSTGTEAFF. CDR3 bases: TGCGCCAGCAGCTTGGGTGACAGGAGTACGGGCACTGAAGCTTTCTTT.

The rearrangement links TRBV7-8 to TRBJ1-1; D uncertain. CDR3 length: 13 amino acids. Trimming took off 5 bases at V and 11 bases at J, with 18 bases between the two ends. Looked up from germline, CDR1 is SGHVS and CDR2 is FQNEAQ. CDR3 nucleotide sequence: TGTGCCAGCAGCCAGCCGGGTGTGGGTTCGGCTTTCTTT. Translation gives CASSQPGVGSAFF.

The chain combines TRBV2 with TRBJ2-2, with 7 bases matching TRBD2. V was pared by 4 bases and J by 4 bases, with 6 bases of the junction left unmatched. CDR3 length equals 15 residues. The germline CDR1 and CDR2 sequences are SNHLY and FYNNEI. CDR3 nucleotides: TGTGCCAGCAGTGCCCCTAGCGGCTCCACCGGGGAGCTGTTTTTT. Encoded protein: CASSAPSGSTGELFF.

The rearrangement uses TRBV5-1 and TRBJ2-2; TRBD2 matches 10 bases. The CDR3 spans 16 residues. Germline V gene data show CDR1 as SGHRS and CDR2 as YFSETQ. With 3 bases clipped from V and 6 bases from J, the junction kept 8 bases outside the gene matches. CDR3 amino acids: CASSYLAGVRSGELFF. The CDR3 DNA sequence: TGCGCCAGCAGCTACCTAGCGGGAGTTCGGTCCGGGGAGCTGTTTTTT.

The chain has TRBV11-3 and TRBJ2-7, with D unresolved. Germline assignment: CDR1 SGHNT and CDR2 YENEEA. The length of the CDR3 is 11 residues. V was trimmed by 3 bases and J by 4 bases, leaving 4 bases between them. The CDR3 protein is CASSFSYEQYF. The CDR3 nucleotides are TGTGCCAGCAGCTTTTCATACGAGCAGTACTTC.

This sequence joins TRBV10-3 and TRBJ1-2; 11 nucleotides line up with TRBD1. The ends lost 6 bases at V and 10 bases at J; junction bases unmatched: 7. Germline CDR1 and CDR2: ENHRY and SYGVKD. This CDR3 has 13 residues. CDR3 nucleotide sequence: TGTGCCATCAGCTCCGGGACAGGGGGTTTCTACACCTTC. Translating it yields CAISSGTGGFYTF.

The CDR3 loop is CASSLAGGRNEQFF. In DNA, the CDR3 is TGTGCCAGCAGCTTAGCGGGAGGGCGTAATGAGCAGTTCTTC. V gene TRBV7-2 combines with J gene TRBJ2-1, with 7 bases lining up with TRBD2. CDR1 and CDR2 from the germline V gene are SGHTA and FQGNSA. After removal of 0 bases from V and 7 bases from J, the junction contained 3 bases not matched to a gene. The CDR3 is 14 amino acids.

V and J are TRBV5-1 and TRBJ1-2, with D possibly being TRBD1 (5 bases). The V gene lost 0 bases and the J gene lost 3 bases, with 9 bases spanning the gap. Germline assignment: CDR1 SGHRS and CDR2 YFSETQ. The CDR3 runs to 14 residues. The CDR3 loop is CASSLEAGHYGYTF. The CDR3 nucleotides are TGCGCCAGCAGCTTGGAGGCAGGGCACTATGGCTACACCTTC.

The chain recombines TRBV5-1 with TRBJ2-3; possibly TRBD1 for D (6 bases). Germline-derived CDR1 and CDR2 are SGHRS and YFSETQ. V lost 4 bases, J lost 5 bases, and 20 bases lay in between. This CDR3 region has 16 residues. The CDR3 reads CASSLVGAGVKDTQYF. CDR3 nucleotides: TGCGCCAGCAGCCTGGTCGGGGCAGGGGTTAAAGATACGCAGTATTTT. Full variable domain (missing parts from reference TRBV5-1 and TRBJ2-3): KAGVTQTPRYLIKTRGQQVTLSCSPISGHRSVSWYQQTPGQGLQFLFEYFSETQRNKGNFPGRFSGRQFSNSRSEMNVSTLELGDSALYLCASSLVGAGVKDTQYFGPGTRLTVL.